A selection of T cell receptor beta chains follows, all from one sample in a study of siplizumab effects on memory and regulatory T cells. TCRdb keeps only in-frame clones here, not all; method: immunoSEQ multiplex PCR. The sample includes approximately 68,000 clones, 91% seen only once; the top ten take approximately 30%. The sample consisted of CD8+ T cells sorted from blood. These TCRs come from a human donor in good health. CDR3s include the opening cysteine and the closing phenylalanine or tryptophan. The order of the fields is clone size, J gene, D gene, V gene, CDR3 DNA, CDR3 protein. D genes are given only for firm matches. The size field is filled for only some rows; it gives once, few, many or a size class.

abundance: -
j_gene: TRBJ2-7
d_gene: -
v_gene: TRBV7-9
CDR3nt: TGTGCCAGCAGCGCACGGTCACCTACTCCCTACGAGCAGTACTTC
CDR3aa: CASSARSPTPYEQYF

abundance: -
j_gene: TRBJ1-2
d_gene: TRBD1
v_gene: TRBV7-9
CDR3nt: TGTGCCAGCAGCCTCCGGGACAGCATAACTAACTATGGCTACACCTTC
CDR3aa: CASSLRDSITNYGYTF

abundance: -
j_gene: TRBJ1-5
d_gene: -
v_gene: TRBV15
CDR3nt: TGTGCCACCAGCAGAGATCGGCTATCGAGGCGTTATCAGCCCCAGCATTTT
CDR3aa: CATSRDRLSRRYQPQHF

abundance: -
j_gene: TRBJ2-7
d_gene: TRBD1
v_gene: TRBV7-9
CDR3nt: TGTGCCAGCAGCCTCGCGACAGGGACCTCCTACGAGCAGTACTTC
CDR3aa: CASSLATGTSYEQYF

abundance: -
j_gene: TRBJ2-4
d_gene: -
v_gene: TRBV5-1
CDR3nt: TGCGCCAGCAGCCCTACCTGGGGAGCGGGAGCCAAAAACATTCAGTACTTC
CDR3aa: CASSPTWGAGAKNIQYF

abundance: -
j_gene: TRBJ1-6
d_gene: -
v_gene: TRBV6-4
CDR3nt: TGTGCCCTCAGACGGGAAAGGGAGAACGCCAATTCACCCCTCCACTTT
CDR3aa: CALRRERENANSPLHF

abundance: -
j_gene: TRBJ1-2
d_gene: -
v_gene: TRBV6-5
CDR3nt: TGTGCCAGCAGTTACTCGGTGGCGGGCGTGGATGGCTACACCTTC
CDR3aa: CASSYSVAGVDGYTF

abundance: -
j_gene: TRBJ2-1
d_gene: TRBD2
v_gene: TRBV7-9
CDR3nt: TGTGCCAGCAGCTCCAGCGGGGCCTCCAATGAGCAGTTCTTC
CDR3aa: CASSSSGASNEQFF

abundance: -
j_gene: TRBJ1-1
d_gene: -
v_gene: TRBV29-1
CDR3nt: TGCAGCGTTGCGGTCCGAGGCACTGAAGCTTTCTTT
CDR3aa: CSVAVRGTEAFF

abundance: -
j_gene: TRBJ2-1
d_gene: -
v_gene: TRBV19
CDR3nt: TGTGCCAGTTCAAGATATTCCCATGAGCAGTTCTTC
CDR3aa: CASSRYSHEQFF

abundance: -
j_gene: TRBJ2-7
d_gene: TRBD1
v_gene: TRBV10-3
CDR3nt: TGTGCCATCAGTGCGGGACAGGGGTTGCAGTACGAGCAGTACTTC
CDR3aa: CAISAGQGLQYEQYF

abundance: -
j_gene: TRBJ2-1
d_gene: TRBD1
v_gene: TRBV27
CDR3nt: TGTGCCAGCAGTCTAACTACGACAGGGAAGGAGCAGTTCTTC
CDR3aa: CASSLTTTGKEQFF

abundance: -
j_gene: TRBJ2-7
d_gene: -
v_gene: TRBV12-5
CDR3nt: TGTGCTAGTGGCCCCACAAACTACGAGCAGTACTTC
CDR3aa: CASGPTNYEQYF

abundance: -
j_gene: TRBJ2-7
d_gene: TRBD1
v_gene: TRBV5-4
CDR3nt: TGTGCCAGCACCGGGACAGGGTCCGACGAGCAGTACTTC
CDR3aa: CASTGTGSDEQYF

abundance: -
j_gene: TRBJ1-2
d_gene: -
v_gene: TRBV30
CDR3nt: TGTGCCTGGAGTCCCCCGGTAGGGGTTGTGGGAAACTATGGCTACACCTTC
CDR3aa: CAWSPPVGVVGNYGYTF

abundance: -
j_gene: TRBJ1-1
d_gene: -
v_gene: TRBV6-5
CDR3nt: TGTGCCAGCAGTTACTCGATCAGGAACCCTACAGGTGAAGCTTTCTTT
CDR3aa: CASSYSIRNPTGEAFF

abundance: -
j_gene: TRBJ2-2
d_gene: -
v_gene: TRBV6-1
CDR3nt: TGTGCCAGCCCATCGGAAGGGAACACCGGGGAGCTGTTTTTT
CDR3aa: CASPSEGNTGELFF

abundance: -
j_gene: TRBJ2-7
d_gene: TRBD1
v_gene: TRBV19
CDR3nt: TGTGCCAGTAGGGGGGATAGACAGGGTTCCAACGAGCAGTACTTC
CDR3aa: CASRGDRQGSNEQYF

abundance: -
j_gene: TRBJ2-2
d_gene: -
v_gene: TRBV11-3
CDR3nt: TGTGCCAGCAGCAGTCGACAGGAGATGAACACCGGGGAGCTGTTTTTT
CDR3aa: CASSSRQEMNTGELFF

abundance: once
j_gene: TRBJ1-4
d_gene: TRBD1
v_gene: TRBV10-3
CDR3nt: TGTGCCATCAGTGAGGGTACAGGGGGTAGTGAAAAACTGTTTTTT
CDR3aa: CAISEGTGGSEKLFF

abundance: -
j_gene: TRBJ2-7
d_gene: -
v_gene: TRBV5-1
CDR3nt: TGCGCCAGCAGCTTGGGGCCAGGGTATACCTACGAGCAGTACTTC
CDR3aa: CASSLGPGYTYEQYF

abundance: -
j_gene: TRBJ1-6
d_gene: -
v_gene: TRBV30
CDR3nt: TGTGCCTGGATCTCTCCGGGGGGGAATTCACCCCTCCACTTT
CDR3aa: CAWISPGGNSPLHF

abundance: -
j_gene: TRBJ1-1
d_gene: -
v_gene: TRBV4-1
CDR3nt: TGCGCCAGCAGTCTTACACCGGACACTGAAGCTTTCTTT
CDR3aa: CASSLTPDTEAFF

abundance: -
j_gene: TRBJ2-5
d_gene: TRBD2
v_gene: TRBV9
CDR3nt: TGTGCCAGCAGCGTAGGGACTAGCGGGCTCCCGTGGGAGACCCAGTACTTC
CDR3aa: CASSVGTSGLPWETQYF

abundance: -
j_gene: TRBJ2-7
d_gene: TRBD1
v_gene: TRBV13
CDR3nt: TGTGCCAGCAGCTTAGGATGGCGGCAGGGGGAACCCGAGCAGTACTTC
CDR3aa: CASSLGWRQGEPEQYF

abundance: -
j_gene: TRBJ2-2
d_gene: -
v_gene: TRBV4-1
CDR3nt: TGCGCCAGCAGCCCAAAGGGGGGTAGCGGGTATGACCGGGAGCTGTTTTTT
CDR3aa: CASSPKGGSGYDRELFF

abundance: -
j_gene: TRBJ2-5
d_gene: -
v_gene: TRBV6-6
CDR3nt: TGTGCCAGCAGTTACACCGACGTACAAGAGACCCAGTACTTC
CDR3aa: CASSYTDVQETQYF

abundance: -
j_gene: TRBJ2-1
d_gene: TRBD2
v_gene: TRBV4-1
CDR3nt: TGCGCCAGCAGCCAAGATAGGTGGGCGGGGGTACGCGAGCAGTTCTTC
CDR3aa: CASSQDRWAGVREQFF

abundance: -
j_gene: TRBJ1-1
d_gene: TRBD1
v_gene: TRBV7-9
CDR3nt: TGTGCCAGCAGCTCCCCGAGACAGGGGCATCGTGGCACTGAAGCTTTCTTT
CDR3aa: CASSSPRQGHRGTEAFF

abundance: -
j_gene: TRBJ2-2
d_gene: -
v_gene: TRBV4-1
CDR3nt: TGCGCCAGCAGCGATACCGGGGAGCTGTTTTTT
CDR3aa: CASSDTGELFF

abundance: -
j_gene: TRBJ1-6
d_gene: -
v_gene: TRBV4-1
CDR3nt: TGCGCCAGCAGCCAAGGGGCCTTACAGGAAAATTCACCCCTCCACTTT
CDR3aa: CASSQGALQENSPLHF

abundance: -
j_gene: TRBJ1-1
d_gene: -
v_gene: TRBV12-5
CDR3nt: TGTGCTAGCCATCGGATCGGAGAGACTGAAGCTTTCTTT
CDR3aa: CASHRIGETEAFF

abundance: -
j_gene: TRBJ2-3
d_gene: TRBD1
v_gene: TRBV6-1
CDR3nt: TGTGCCAGCAGGGGGACAGGGGTCATAGATACGCAGTATTTT
CDR3aa: CASRGTGVIDTQYF